This T cell receptor beta chain is drawn from a study of blood T cell repertoires in COVID-19. Original processing methods: Amplification from reference gene primers served as the basis for estimated nucleated cell counts. Method: immunoSEQ multiplex PCR; TCRdb's copy keeps in-frame clones and lacks some. The DNA was the basis for D and trimming; V, J and clone size are from that table. The table records 180,000 or so clones, around 80% of them present only once. Looked up from germline, CDR1 is MNHEY and CDR2 is SVGAGI. The CDR3 is made up of 15 amino acids. After removal of 7 bases from V and 2 bases from J, the junction contained 6 bases not matched to a gene. In terms of age and location, participants ranged from roughly 18 to 90 years and lived in fewer than 30 US areas. Allocation to cohorts depended on clinical history reported by the participants. Cohort 3 donors counted as recovered after two negative PCRs, clearance, or resolved symptoms.

The V call is TRBV6-5, the J call TRBJ1-5; 9 nucleotides align to TRBD1. The sample consisted of PBMCs or T cells enriched from blood (not recorded which). This sequence was found in a man in his fifties or sixties who had recovered from COVID-19. Here the CDR3 DNA reads TGTGCCAGCATGCCGGGACAGGGTGGCAATCAGCCCCAGCATTTT. Translated, it gives CASMPGQGGNQPQHF.